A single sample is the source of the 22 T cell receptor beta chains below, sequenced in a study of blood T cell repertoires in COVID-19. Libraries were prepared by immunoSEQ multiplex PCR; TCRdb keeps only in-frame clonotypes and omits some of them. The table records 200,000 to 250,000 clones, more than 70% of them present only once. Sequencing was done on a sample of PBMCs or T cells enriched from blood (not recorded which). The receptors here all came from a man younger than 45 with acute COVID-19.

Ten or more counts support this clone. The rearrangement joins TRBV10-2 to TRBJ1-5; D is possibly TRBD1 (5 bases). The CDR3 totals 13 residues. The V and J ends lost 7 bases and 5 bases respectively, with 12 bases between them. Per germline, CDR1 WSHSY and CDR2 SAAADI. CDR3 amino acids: CASTPDTYQPQHF. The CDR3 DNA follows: TGCGCCAGCACTCCGGACACCTATCAGCCCCAGCATTTT.

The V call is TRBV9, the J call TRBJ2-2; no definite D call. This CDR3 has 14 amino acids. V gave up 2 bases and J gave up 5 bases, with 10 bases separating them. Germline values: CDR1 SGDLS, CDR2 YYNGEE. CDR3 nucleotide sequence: TGTGCCAGCAGCGTTTTTGAGGCGACCGGGGAGCTGTTTTTT. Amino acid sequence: CASSVFEATGELFF.

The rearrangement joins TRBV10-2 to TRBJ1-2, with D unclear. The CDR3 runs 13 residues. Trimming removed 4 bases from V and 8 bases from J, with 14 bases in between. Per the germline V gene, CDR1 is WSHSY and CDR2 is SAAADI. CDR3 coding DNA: TGCGCCAGCAGTGGGCCGGGTCTAGGAGGCTACACCTTC. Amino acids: CASSGPGLGGYTF.

The CDR3 DNA reads as TGTGCCAGCAGCTCCCCCGGGACAGGAGAGCAGTTCTTC. This translates into CASSSPGTGEQFF. The J gene is TRBJ2-1, the V gene TRBV11-1; 8 bases line up with TRBD1. Germline assignment: CDR1 SGHAT and CDR2 FQDESV (reference sequence). This CDR3 comprises 13 residues. V shed 4 bases, J shed 10 bases, and the junction held 6 bases outside the gene matches.

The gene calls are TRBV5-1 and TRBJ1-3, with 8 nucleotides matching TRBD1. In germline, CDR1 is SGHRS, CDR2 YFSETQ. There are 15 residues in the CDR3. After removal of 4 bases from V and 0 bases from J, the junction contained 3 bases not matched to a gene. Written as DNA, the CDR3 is TGCGCCAGCAGCCTCACAGGGGGCTCTGGAAACACCATATATTTT. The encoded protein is CASSLTGGSGNTIYF.

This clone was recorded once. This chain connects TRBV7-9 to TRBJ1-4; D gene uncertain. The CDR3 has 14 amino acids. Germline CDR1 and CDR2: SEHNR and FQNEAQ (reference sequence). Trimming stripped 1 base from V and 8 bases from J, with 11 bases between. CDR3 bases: TGTGCCAGCAGCTTAGAGGACGGACTCGAAAAACTGTTTTTT. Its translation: CASSLEDGLEKLFF.

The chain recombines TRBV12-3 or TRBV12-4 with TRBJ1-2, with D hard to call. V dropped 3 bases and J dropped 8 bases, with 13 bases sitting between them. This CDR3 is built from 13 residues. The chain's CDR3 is CASSFGPGRGYTF. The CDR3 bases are TGTGCCAGCAGTTTCGGCCCAGGAAGGGGCTACACCTTC.

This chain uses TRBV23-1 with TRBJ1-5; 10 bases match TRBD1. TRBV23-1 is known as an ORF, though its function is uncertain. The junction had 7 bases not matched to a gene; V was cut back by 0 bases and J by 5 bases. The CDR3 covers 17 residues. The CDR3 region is CASSQSMGQGMDQPQHF. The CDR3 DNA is TGCGCCAGCAGTCAATCGATGGGACAGGGGATGGATCAGCCCCAGCATTTT.

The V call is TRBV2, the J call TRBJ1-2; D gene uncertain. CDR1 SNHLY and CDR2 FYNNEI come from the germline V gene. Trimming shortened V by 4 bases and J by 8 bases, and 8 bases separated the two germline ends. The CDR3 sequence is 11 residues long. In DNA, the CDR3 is TGTGCCAGCAGTGCCGGCGGAGGCTACACCTTC. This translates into CASSAGGGYTF.

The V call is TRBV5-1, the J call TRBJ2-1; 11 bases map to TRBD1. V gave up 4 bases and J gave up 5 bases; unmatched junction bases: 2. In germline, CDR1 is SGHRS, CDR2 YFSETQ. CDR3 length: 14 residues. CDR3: CASSRDRGNNEQFF. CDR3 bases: TGCGCCAGCAGCCGGGACAGGGGGAACAATGAGCAGTTCTTC. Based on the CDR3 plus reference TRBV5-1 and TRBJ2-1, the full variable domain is KAGVTQTPRYLIKTRGQQVTLSCSPISGHRSVSWYQQTPGQGLQFLFEYFSETQRNKGNFPGRFSGRQFSNSRSEMNVSTLELGDSALYLCASSRDRGNNEQFFGPGTRLTVL.

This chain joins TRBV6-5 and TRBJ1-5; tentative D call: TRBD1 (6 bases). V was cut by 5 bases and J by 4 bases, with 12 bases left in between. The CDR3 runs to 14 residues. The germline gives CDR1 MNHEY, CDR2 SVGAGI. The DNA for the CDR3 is TGTGCCAGCAGTCTAAGACAGGAAAATCAGCCCCAGCATTTT. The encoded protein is CASSLRQENQPQHF.

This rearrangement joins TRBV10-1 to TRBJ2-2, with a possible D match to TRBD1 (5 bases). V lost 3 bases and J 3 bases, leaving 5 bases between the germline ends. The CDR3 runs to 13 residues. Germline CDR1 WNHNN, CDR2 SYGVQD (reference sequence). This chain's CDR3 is CASSDRDTGELFF. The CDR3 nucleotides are TGCGCCAGCAGTGACAGGGACACCGGGGAGCTGTTTTTT.

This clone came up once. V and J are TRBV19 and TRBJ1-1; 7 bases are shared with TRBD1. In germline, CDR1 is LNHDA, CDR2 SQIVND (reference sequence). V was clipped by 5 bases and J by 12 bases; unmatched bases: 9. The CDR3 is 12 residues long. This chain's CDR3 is CASSGSRDSPFF. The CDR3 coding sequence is TGTGCCAGTAGTGGAAGCCGGGACAGCCCTTTCTTT.

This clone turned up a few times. CDR3 loop: CASSEMTGGGNTIYF. The DNA of the CDR3 is TGTGCCAGCAGTGAAATGACAGGGGGAGGAAACACCATATATTTT. The rearrangement links TRBV6-1 to TRBJ1-3; the match to TRBD1 covers 9 bases. Germline CDR1 MNHNS, CDR2 SASEGT. Trimming removed 2 bases from V and 4 bases from J; junction bases left unmatched: 3. The CDR3 runs to 15 residues.

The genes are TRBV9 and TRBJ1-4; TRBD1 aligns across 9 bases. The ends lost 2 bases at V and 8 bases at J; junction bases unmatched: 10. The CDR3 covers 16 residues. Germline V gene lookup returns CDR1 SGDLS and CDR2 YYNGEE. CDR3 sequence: CASSVSRQGGSEKLFF. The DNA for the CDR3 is TGTGCCAGCAGCGTTTCCCGACAGGGGGGGAGCGAAAAACTGTTTTTT.

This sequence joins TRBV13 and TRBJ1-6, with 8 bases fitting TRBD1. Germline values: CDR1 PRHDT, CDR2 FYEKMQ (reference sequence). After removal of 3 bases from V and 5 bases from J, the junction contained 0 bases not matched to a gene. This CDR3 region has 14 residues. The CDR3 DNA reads TGTGCCAGCAGCTTGGGACAGGATAATTCACCCCTCCACTTT. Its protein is CASSLGQDNSPLHF.

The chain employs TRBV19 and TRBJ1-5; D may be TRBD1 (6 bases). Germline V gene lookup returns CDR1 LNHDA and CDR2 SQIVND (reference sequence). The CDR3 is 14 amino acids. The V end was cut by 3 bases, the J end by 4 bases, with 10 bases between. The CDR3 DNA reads TGTGCCAGTAGTATGGGCAGGGGTAATCAGCCCCAGCATTTT. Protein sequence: CASSMGRGNQPQHF.

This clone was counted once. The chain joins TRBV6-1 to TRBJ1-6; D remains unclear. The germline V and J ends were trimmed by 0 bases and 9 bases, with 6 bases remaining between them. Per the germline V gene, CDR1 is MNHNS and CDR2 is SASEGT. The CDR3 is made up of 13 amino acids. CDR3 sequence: CASSEAEVSPLHF. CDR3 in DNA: TGTGCCAGCAGTGAAGCAGAGGTTTCACCCCTCCACTTT.

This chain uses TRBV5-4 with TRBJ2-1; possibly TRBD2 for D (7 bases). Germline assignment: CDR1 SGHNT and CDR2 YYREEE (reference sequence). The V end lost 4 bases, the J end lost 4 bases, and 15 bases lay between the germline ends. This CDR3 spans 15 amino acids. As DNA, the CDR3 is TGTGCCAGCAGCGGGGCGGGGGCAATATACAATGAGCAGTTCTTC. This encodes CASSGAGAIYNEQFF.

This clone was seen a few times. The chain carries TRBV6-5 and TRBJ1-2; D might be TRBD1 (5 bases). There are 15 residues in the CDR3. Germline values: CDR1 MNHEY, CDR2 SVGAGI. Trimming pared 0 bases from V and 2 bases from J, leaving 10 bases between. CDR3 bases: TGTGCCAGCAGTTACTCGAACCGGGGGAACTATGGCTACACCTTC. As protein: CASSYSNRGNYGYTF.

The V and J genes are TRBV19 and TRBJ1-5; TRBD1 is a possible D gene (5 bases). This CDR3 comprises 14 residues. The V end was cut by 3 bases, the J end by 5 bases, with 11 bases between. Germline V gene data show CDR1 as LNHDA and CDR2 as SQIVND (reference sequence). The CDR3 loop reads CASSIQGGHQPQHF. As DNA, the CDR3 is TGTGCCAGTAGTATTCAGGGAGGACATCAGCCCCAGCATTTT.

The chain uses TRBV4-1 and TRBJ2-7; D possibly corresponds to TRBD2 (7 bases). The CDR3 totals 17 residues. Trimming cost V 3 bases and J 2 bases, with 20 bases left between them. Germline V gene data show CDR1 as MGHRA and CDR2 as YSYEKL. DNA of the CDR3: TGCGCCAGCAGCCACGGACACTTAGGGGGGGAGGCCTACGAGCAGTACTTC. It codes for CASSHGHLGGEAYEQYF.